Presented here are 27 T cell receptor beta chains from one specimen sequenced in a study of T cell responses to AZD1222 COVID-19 vaccine. Assay used: immunoSEQ multiplex PCR; TCRdb lists only in-frame clones, some missing. The sample records 85,000 to 130,000 clones, 80% to 90% being singletons. The sequenced sample was peripheral blood, obtained on day 0 of AZD1222 vaccination. The receptor source for this set is an adult in good health.

The rearrangement links TRBV2 to TRBJ1-3; D not certain. V lost 6 bases to trimming and J lost 0 bases, with 9 bases between them. This CDR3 is 14 amino acids long. Germline-derived CDR1 and CDR2 are SNHLY and FYNNEI. The chain's CDR3 is CASRQSRSGNTIYF. DNA of the CDR3: TGTGCCAGCAGGCAGTCCCGCTCTGGAAACACCATATATTTT.

This sequence joins TRBV19 and TRBJ2-3; D call uncertain. The germline V gene has CDR1 LNHDA and CDR2 SQIVND (reference sequence). This CDR3 has 15 residues. Trimming left V 3 bases short and J 1 base short, with 11 bases between. In DNA, the CDR3 is TGTGCCAGTAGTATCGGCCCGTCGGGCACAGATACGCAGTATTTT. This sequence encodes CASSIGPSGTDTQYF. Combining the CDR3 with reference TRBV19 and TRBJ2-3 gives the whole variable domain DGGITQSPKYLFRKEGQNVTLSCEQNLNHDAMYWYRQDPGQGLRLIYYSQIVNDFQKGDIAEGYSVSREKKESFPLTVTSAQKNPTAFYLCASSIGPSGTDTQYFGPGTRLTVL.

The chain uses TRBV28 and TRBJ1-5; D ambiguous. Germline V gives CDR1 MDHEN, CDR2 SYDVKM. The CDR3 consists of 14 residues. The ends were cut back, 7 bases at V and 4 bases at J, with 14 bases in the middle. The CDR3 nucleotides read TGTGCCAGCATTAACACCTTTCTGAATCAGCCCCAGCATTTT. Translated: CASINTFLNQPQHF.

This rearrangement joins TRBV6-5 to TRBJ1-1; possibly TRBD1 for D (6 bases). Trimming cost V 6 bases and J 3 bases, with 17 bases left between them. The CDR3 runs 15 residues. Germline CDR1 reads MNHEY; CDR2 reads SVGAGI. The chain's CDR3 is CASRPMKGGYTEAFF. The CDR3 nucleotides read TGTGCCAGCAGACCAATGAAGGGGGGTTACACTGAAGCTTTCTTT.

This chain links TRBV7-2 with TRBJ2-4, with a tentative D call TRBD1 (7 bases). This CDR3 contains 13 residues. V lost 3 bases and J lost 8, with 11 bases in between. Germline V gives CDR1 SGHTA, CDR2 FQGNSA. The CDR3 DNA reads TGTGCCAGCAGCTTCCAGGGGGAGGACATTCAGTACTTC. Residues: CASSFQGEDIQYF.

This clone appeared a single time. The chain carries TRBV10-1 and TRBJ2-1; weak D call: TRBD2 (6 bases). Germline CDR1 WNHNN, CDR2 SYGVQD (reference sequence). The CDR3 totals 14 residues. Trimming stripped 2 bases from V and 6 bases from J, with 11 bases between. This CDR3 reads CASSEGSSVNEQFF. DNA of the CDR3: TGCGCCAGCAGTGAGGGGTCTAGCGTCAATGAGCAGTTCTTC.

This sequence joins TRBV9 and TRBJ2-7; 8 nucleotides line up with TRBD1. The CDR3 loop spans 16 amino acids. Germline V gene data show CDR1 as SGDLS and CDR2 as YYNGEE. Germline trimming cut 0 bases from V and 1 base from J; bases unmatched to any gene: 6. The CDR3 sequence is CASSVVPTGGSYEQYF. In DNA, the CDR3 is TGTGCCAGCAGCGTAGTCCCCACAGGGGGTTCCTACGAGCAGTACTTC.

The gene calls are TRBV18 and TRBJ1-6, with TRBD1 as a possible D gene (6 bases). The CDR3 sequence is 15 residues long. CDR1 is KGHSH, CDR2 LQKENI, per germline. Trimming pared 2 bases from V and 9 bases from J, leaving 14 bases between. CDR3 DNA sequence: TGTGCCAGCTCACCAGGGACAAATCTAGTTTCACCCCTCCACTTT. Its translation: CASSPGTNLVSPLHF. Complete variable domain (other parts from reference TRBV18 and TRBJ1-6): NAGVMQNPRHLVRRRGQEARLRCSPMKGHSHVYWYRQLPEEGLKFMVYLQKENIIDESGMPKERFSAEFPKEGPSILRIQQVVRGDSAAYFCASSPGTNLVSPLHFGNGTRLTVT.

This chain joins TRBV5-1 and TRBJ2-4; 8 positions match TRBD1. CDR3 length: 14 amino acids. The J segment lost 8 bases and the V segment lost 1 base, leaving 5 bases of the junction unmatched. Germline V gene sequence: CDR1 SGHRS, CDR2 YFSETQ. The CDR3 sequence is CASSLMTGEDIQYF. The CDR3 coding sequence is TGCGCCAGCAGCTTGATGACAGGGGAGGACATTCAGTACTTC.

The rearrangement uses TRBV4-1 and TRBJ1-1; TRBD1 matches 7 bases. Germline-derived CDR1 and CDR2 are MGHRA and YSYEKL. CDR3 size: 13 residues. V lost 6 bases and J lost 2; bases outside the gene matches: 3. DNA of the CDR3: TGCGCCAGCAGTGACAGGGATAACACTGAAGCTTTCTTT. Translated: CASSDRDNTEAFF.

The CDR3 DNA reads TGTGCCAGCAGCTCGGGGACAGGGAACAATCAGCCCCAGCATTTT. Its translation: CASSSGTGNNQPQHF. The V and J genes are TRBV7-6 and TRBJ1-5, with 9 positions matching TRBD1. Per the germline V gene, CDR1 is SGHVS and CDR2 is FNYEAQ. V shed 4 bases and J 3 bases; nucleotides not matched to a gene: 4. CDR3 length: 15 amino acids.

The chain carries TRBV24-1 and TRBJ2-6; TRBD1 matches at 8 bases. Germline CDR1 and CDR2: KGHDR and SFDVKD. The CDR3 contains 18 residues. J was trimmed by 0 bases and V by 7 bases; bases with no gene match: 10. CDR3 sequence: CATSADRGLVSGANVLTF. CDR3 sequence (DNA): TGTGCCACCAGCGCCGACAGGGGATTGGTCTCTGGGGCCAACGTCCTGACTTTC.

This clone was counted once. V usage is TRBV6-6 and J usage is TRBJ1-1; D remains unclear. The germline CDR1 and CDR2 sequences are MNHNY and SVGAGI (reference sequence). Trimming removed 1 base from V and 7 bases from J, with 10 bases in between. This CDR3 has 13 amino acids. The CDR3 region is CASSYFSGNEAFF. For the CDR3, the DNA is TGTGCCAGCAGTTACTTCTCGGGCAATGAAGCTTTCTTT.

The V gene is TRBV28, the J gene TRBJ1-2; D is uncertain. The CDR3 length is 14 residues. In germline, CDR1 is MDHEN, CDR2 SYDVKM. Trimming took off 2 bases at V and 1 base at J, with 8 bases between the two ends. The CDR3: CASSLPGSNYGYTF. The DNA of the CDR3 is TGTGCCAGCAGTTTACCGGGGAGTAACTATGGCTACACCTTC.

This clone was seen a handful of times. The sample has other DNA sequences that encode this CDR3 too. The V call is TRBV5-4, the J call TRBJ2-7, with 7 bases matching TRBD2. The CDR3 is made up of 16 amino acids. Germline V gives CDR1 SGHNT, CDR2 YYREEE (reference sequence). Losses at the gene ends were 4 bases for V and 4 bases for J; bases not matched to a gene: 14. CDR3 residues: CASSEEGRGLRYEQYF. For the CDR3, the DNA is TGTGCCAGCAGCGAAGAAGGGAGGGGACTTCGATACGAGCAGTACTTC.

The rearrangement links TRBV19 to TRBJ2-3; 7 bases match TRBD2. CDR1 LNHDA and CDR2 SQIVND come from the germline V gene (reference sequence). V shed 5 bases, J shed 0 bases, and the junction held 8 bases outside the gene matches. This CDR3 contains 16 residues. The chain's CDR3 is CASSYRGEGSTDTQYF. CDR3 nucleotide sequence: TGTGCCAGTAGTTATCGTGGGGAGGGGAGCACAGATACGCAGTATTTT.

This chain's CDR3 is CASSPDGNQPQHF. The CDR3, as DNA: TGTGCCAGCAGTCCGGACGGGAATCAGCCCCAGCATTTT. J is TRBJ1-5 and V is TRBV27, with D hard to call. V lost 5 bases and J 4 bases, leaving 9 bases between the germline ends. This CDR3 has 13 residues. Per the germline V gene, CDR1 is MNHEY and CDR2 is SMNVEV (reference sequence).

In DNA form, the CDR3 reads TGCGCCAGCAGCTTGGAACCACGGACACTCACAAGGGGGACTGAAGCTTTCTTT. Its protein product is CASSLEPRTLTRGTEAFF. This sequence joins TRBV5-1 and TRBJ1-1; TRBD1 is a possible D gene (6 bases). Germline CDR1 and CDR2: SGHRS and YFSETQ. Trimming removed 0 bases from V and 5 bases from J, with 23 bases in between. The CDR3 has 18 amino acids.

This clone was recorded a few times. This chain connects TRBV28 to TRBJ2-6; D uncertain. V gave up 4 bases and J gave up 0 bases, with 10 bases separating them. CDR3 length: 16 residues. CDR1 and CDR2 from the germline V gene are MDHEN and SYDVKM. Here the CDR3 DNA reads TGTGCCAGCAGTTCTCCGAGCGCCTCTGGGGCCAACGTCCTGACTTTC. Residues: CASSSPSASGANVLTF.

The chain joins TRBV19 to TRBJ2-1; possible D gene TRBD2, 7 bases. The CDR3 is 15 residues long. Germline values: CDR1 LNHDA, CDR2 SQIVND (reference sequence). V lost 3 bases and J 6 bases, leaving 15 bases between the germline ends. CDR3 protein: CASSIYEGGGNEQFF. The CDR3, as DNA: TGTGCCAGTAGTATTTACGAGGGAGGGGGCAATGAGCAGTTCTTC.

This clone was seen only once. J is TRBJ1-5 and V is TRBV2; 7 nucleotides match TRBD1. Germline CDR1 is SNHLY and CDR2 is FYNNEI. The V gene end was trimmed by 4 bases and the J gene end by 7 bases; junction bases not matched to a gene: 4. The CDR3 length is 13 residues. CDR3 nucleotides: TGTGCCAGCAGTGGGGACAGCATCCAGCCCCAGCATTTT. As protein: CASSGDSIQPQHF.

The gene calls are TRBV29-1 and TRBJ1-1, with D perhaps matching TRBD1 (6 bases). Trimming pared 4 bases from V and 2 bases from J, leaving 11 bases between. Germline CDR1 reads SQVTM; CDR2 reads ANQGSEA. The CDR3 loop spans 13 amino acids. As DNA, the CDR3 is TGCAGCGTTGTGGGCAGGGGAAACACTGAAGCTTTCTTT. It translates to CSVVGRGNTEAFF.

The genes are TRBV7-2 and TRBJ2-1; D gene unclear. From germline, CDR1 is SGHTA and CDR2 FQGNSA. The CDR3 has 12 residues. Trimming removed 6 bases at V and 7 bases at J, with 10 bases between. The CDR3 coding sequence is TGTGCCAGCAGTTTTTATAAGAATGAGCAGTTCTTC. This gives the protein CASSFYKNEQFF.

This chain links TRBV11-2 with TRBJ1-1; TRBD1 might be the D (6 bases). CDR1 is SGHAT, CDR2 FQNNGV, per germline. The CDR3 is made up of 14 amino acids. V lost 5 bases and J lost 0, with 10 bases in between. As DNA, the CDR3 is TGTGCCAGCAGCATTGGGGGCGTGAACACTGAAGCTTTCTTT. Protein product: CASSIGGVNTEAFF.

CDR3 region: CASSWGGTPYEQYF. The DNA of the CDR3 is TGTGCCAGCAGTTGGGGCGGGACGCCTTACGAGCAGTACTTC. V is TRBV27 and J is TRBJ2-7, with D possibly matching TRBD2 (6 bases). The CDR3 loop spans 14 amino acids. The germline V gene has CDR1 MNHEY and CDR2 SMNVEV (reference sequence). V lost 4 bases to trimming and J lost 4 bases, with 14 bases between them.

The CDR3 nucleotides read TGTGCCAGTAGTATACGGGGACTAGCGAGCTCCTACAATGAGCAGTTCTTC. It encodes CASSIRGLASSYNEQFF. The chain recombines TRBV19 with TRBJ2-1, with TRBD2 matching 10 bases. CDR3 length equals 17 residues. In germline, CDR1 is LNHDA, CDR2 SQIVND (reference sequence). V trimming: 2 bases; J trimming: 0 bases; junction bases outside the gene matches: 4. The entire variable domain, with the rest obtained from reference TRBV19 and TRBJ2-1, is as follows: DGGITQSPKYLFRKEGQNVTLSCEQNLNHDAMYWYRQDPGQGLRLIYYSQIVNDFQKGDIAEGYSVSREKKESFPLTVTSAQKNPTAFYLCASSIRGLASSYNEQFFGPGTRLTVL.

V gene TRBV6-1 combines with J gene TRBJ1-6, with D unresolved. Trimming took off 2 bases at V and 6 bases at J, with 11 bases between the two ends. Germline V CDR1 and CDR2: MNHNS, SASEGT. CDR3 length: 15 amino acids. This CDR3 is CASSELEMFNSPLHF. CDR3 DNA: TGTGCCAGCAGTGAACTTGAGATGTTTAATTCACCCCTCCACTTT.